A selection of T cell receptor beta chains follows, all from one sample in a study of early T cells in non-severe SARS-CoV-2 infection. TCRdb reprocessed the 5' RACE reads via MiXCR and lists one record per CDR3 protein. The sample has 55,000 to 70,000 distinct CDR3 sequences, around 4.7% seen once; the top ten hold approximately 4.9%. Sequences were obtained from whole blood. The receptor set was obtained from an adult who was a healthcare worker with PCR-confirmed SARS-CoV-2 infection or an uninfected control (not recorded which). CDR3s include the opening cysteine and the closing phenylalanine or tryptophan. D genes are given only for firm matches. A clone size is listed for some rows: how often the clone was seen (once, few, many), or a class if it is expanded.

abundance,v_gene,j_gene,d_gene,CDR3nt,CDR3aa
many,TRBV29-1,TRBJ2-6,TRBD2,TGCAGCGCCTACACTAGCGGGGGACATACAAGCTCTGGGGCCAACGTCCTGACTTTC,CSAYTSGGHTSSGANVLTF
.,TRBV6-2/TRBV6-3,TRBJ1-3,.,TGTGCCAGCAGTTCGCACTCCAGGACGAAGAACACCATATATTTT,CASSSHSRTKNTIYF
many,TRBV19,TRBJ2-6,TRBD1,TGTGCCAGTAGTGTACCGGGACAGGGGTCTGGGGCCAACGTCCTGACTTTC,CASSVPGQGSGANVLTF
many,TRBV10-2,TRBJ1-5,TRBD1,TGCGCCAGCAGTATGGACAGGGACAATCAGCCCCAGCATTTT,CASSMDRDNQPQHF
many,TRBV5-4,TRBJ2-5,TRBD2,TGTGCCAGCAGCATGACTAGCACAGAAGAGACCCAGTACTTC,CASSMTSTEETQYF
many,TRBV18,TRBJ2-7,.,TGTGCCAGCTCACCAGAGACCCAGCAGTACTTC,CASSPETQQYF
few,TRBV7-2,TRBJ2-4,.,TGTGCCAGCAGCTTAGGGGGTCCCAAAAACATTCAGTACTTC,CASSLGGPKNIQYF
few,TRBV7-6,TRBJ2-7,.,TGTGCCAGCAGCTTTTCAGGAGGGGGCGAGCAGTACTTC,CASSFSGGGEQYF
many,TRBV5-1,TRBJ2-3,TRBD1,TGCGCCAGCAGCTTCAGGGGGTCCGATACGCAGTATTTT,CASSFRGSDTQYF
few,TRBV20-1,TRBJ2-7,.,TGCAGTGCTCTCCGAGGAGCCACGACATACGAGCAGTACTTC,CSALRGATTYEQYF
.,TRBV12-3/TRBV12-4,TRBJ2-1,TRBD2,TGTGCCAGCAGCCACCCCGGACTAGCGGGGGGTCCCTCCTACAATGAGCAGTTCTTC,CASSHPGLAGGPSYNEQFF
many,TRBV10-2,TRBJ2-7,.,TGCGCCAGCATACCACAGGTAGAAATCTCGGGCTACGAGCAGTACTTC,CASIPQVEISGYEQYF
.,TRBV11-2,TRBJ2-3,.,TGTGCCAGCAGCTCCCCATCGAGCGGAAGCACAGATACGCAGTATTTT,CASSSPSSGSTDTQYF
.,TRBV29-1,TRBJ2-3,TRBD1,TGCAGCGTGGGACAGGGGAGCCCAGATACGCAGTATTTT,CSVGQGSPDTQYF
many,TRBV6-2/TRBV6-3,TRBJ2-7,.,TGTGCCAGCAGTTACTCATCCCGCTACGAGCAGTACTTC,CASSYSSRYEQYF
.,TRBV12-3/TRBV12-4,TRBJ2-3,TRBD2,TGTGCCAGCAGTTTCGGACTAGCGGGGACAGATACGCAGTATTTT,CASSFGLAGTDTQYF
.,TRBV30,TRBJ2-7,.,TGTGCCTGGAAGGGGTCCTTGGGACACCTGTACTCCTACGAGCAGTACTTC,CAWKGSLGHLYSYEQYF
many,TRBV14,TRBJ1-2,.,TGTGCCAGCAGCCAAGAGCGGGGGGCGGAAGCTAACTATGGCTACACCTTC,CASSQERGAEANYGYTF
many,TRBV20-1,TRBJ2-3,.,TGCAGTGCTAGACGTAGCACAGATACGCAGTATTTT,CSARRSTDTQYF
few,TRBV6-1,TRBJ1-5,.,TGTGCCAGCAGTGAATTGAGCAATCAGCCCCAGCATTTT,CASSELSNQPQHF
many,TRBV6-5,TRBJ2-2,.,TGTGCCAGCAGTTACCAACAGGCGAACACCGGGGAGCTGTTTTTT,CASSYQQANTGELFF
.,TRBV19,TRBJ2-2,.,TGTGCCAGTCACAGGGATCGCACCGGGGAGCTGTTTTTT,CASHRDRTGELFF
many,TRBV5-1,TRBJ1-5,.,TGCGCCAGCAGCTTGGGCGCGGGAGGGGATAAGCCCCAGCATTTT,CASSLGAGGDKPQHF
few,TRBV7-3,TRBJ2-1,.,TGTGCCAGCAGCCCCATGTCAGGGTACAATGAGCAGTTCTTC,CASSPMSGYNEQFF
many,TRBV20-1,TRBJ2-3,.,TGCAGTGCTTACTGGGATACGCAGTATTTT,CSAYWDTQYF
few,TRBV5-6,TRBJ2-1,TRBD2,TGTGCCAGCAGCTCCTACATTAGGGCGGGAGGCTCCTACAATGAGCAGTTCTTC,CASSSYIRAGGSYNEQFF
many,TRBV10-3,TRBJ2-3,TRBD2,TGTGCCATCAGTGAGTCGCGACTAGCGGGAGTATCGACAGATACGCAGTATTTT,CAISESRLAGVSTDTQYF
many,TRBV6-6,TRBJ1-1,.,TGTGCCAGCAGTACCCCGGGATTCAACACTGAAGCTTTCTTT,CASSTPGFNTEAFF
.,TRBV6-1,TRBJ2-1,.,TGTGCCAGCAGTGAAGCCAGGAACCGGAATGAGCAGTTCTTC,CASSEARNRNEQFF
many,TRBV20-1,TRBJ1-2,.,TGCAGTGCCTCGACCAATAACTATGGCTACACCTTC,CSASTNNYGYTF
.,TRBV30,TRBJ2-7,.,TGTGCCTGGAGTGCGCCGAGGAAGAGCTCCTACGAGCAGTACTTC,CAWSAPRKSSYEQYF
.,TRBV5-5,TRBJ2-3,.,TGTGCCAGCCAGGACCGTCCCTTTAGCACAGATACGCAGTATTTT,CASQDRPFSTDTQYF
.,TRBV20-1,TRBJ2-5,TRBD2,TGCAGTGCTAATGACTTCCTGACTAGCTCGGGGGAGACCCAGTACTTC,CSANDFLTSSGETQYF
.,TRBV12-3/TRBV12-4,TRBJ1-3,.,TGTGCCAGCAGTTTTGGGAGCGATGGAAACACCATATATTTT,CASSFGSDGNTIYF
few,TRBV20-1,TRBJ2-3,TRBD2,TGCAGTGCTATCGGGAGGGCCACAGATACGCAGTATTTT,CSAIGRATDTQYF
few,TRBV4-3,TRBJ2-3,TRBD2,TGCGCCAGCAGCCAAGATCCCCTAGCGGGAGGGCCGTTAGATACGCAGTATTTT,CASSQDPLAGGPLDTQYF
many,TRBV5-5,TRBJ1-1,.,TGTGCCAGCAGCTTGGGAGCGGGAGGGAGCAGGGTGAACACTGAAGCTTTCTTT,CASSLGAGGSRVNTEAFF
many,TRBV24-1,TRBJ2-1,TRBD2,TGTGCCACCAGTGCTAGCGGGGGTAGCGAGCAGTTCTTC,CATSASGGSEQFF
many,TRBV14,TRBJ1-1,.,TGTGCCAGCAGCCAAGATCTGGGCACTGAAGCTTTCTTT,CASSQDLGTEAFF
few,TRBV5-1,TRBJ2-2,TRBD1,TGCGCCAGCAGCTCACAGGGGTCGGAAACCGGGGAGCTGTTTTTT,CASSSQGSETGELFF
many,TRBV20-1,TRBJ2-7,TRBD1,TGCAGTGCTCACCCCAGGACAGGTAAAGGGTACGAGCAGTACTTC,CSAHPRTGKGYEQYF
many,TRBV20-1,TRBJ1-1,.,TGCAGTGCTAGAGATGCTTGGGGGAACACTGAAGCTTTCTTT,CSARDAWGNTEAFF
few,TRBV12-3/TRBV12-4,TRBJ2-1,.,TGTGCCAGCAGTTTTACAAGACTAGAGCAGTTCTTC,CASSFTRLEQFF
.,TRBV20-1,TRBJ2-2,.,TGCAGTGCTTCTCAGGGAACCGGGGAGCTGTTTTTT,CSASQGTGELFF
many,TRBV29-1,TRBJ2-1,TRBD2,TGCAGCGTTGGGACTAGCGGGAGTTATGAGCAGTTCTTC,CSVGTSGSYEQFF
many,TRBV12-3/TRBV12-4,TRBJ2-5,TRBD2,TGTGCCAGCAGCCAATGGGGCGGGAGAGGGGAGACCCAGTACTTC,CASSQWGGRGETQYF
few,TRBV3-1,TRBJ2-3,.,TGTGCCAGCAGCCAAGGCTTTAAAGATACGCAGTATTTT,CASSQGFKDTQYF
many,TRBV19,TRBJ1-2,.,TGTGCCAGTCGTCGGCCCGACGGGGCTAACTATGGCTACACCTTC,CASRRPDGANYGYTF
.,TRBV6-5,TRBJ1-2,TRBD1,TGTGCCACTGTTGGACAGGGGAACTATGGCTACACCTTC,CATVGQGNYGYTF
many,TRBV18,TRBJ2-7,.,TGTGCCAGCTCACGAGGGCAGCCATCCTACGAGCAGTACTTC,CASSRGQPSYEQYF
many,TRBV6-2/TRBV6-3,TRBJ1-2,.,TGTGCCAGCAGTATCAACCGGGACGGAAACTATGGCTACACCTTC,CASSINRDGNYGYTF
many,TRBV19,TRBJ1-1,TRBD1,TGTGCCAGTAGTATTGGCCCAGGGGGGGAGCGGGCTGAAGCTTTCTTT,CASSIGPGGERAEAFF
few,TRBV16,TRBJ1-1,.,TGTGCCAGCAGCCACGGTATCGTGGACACTGAAGCTTTCTTT,CASSHGIVDTEAFF